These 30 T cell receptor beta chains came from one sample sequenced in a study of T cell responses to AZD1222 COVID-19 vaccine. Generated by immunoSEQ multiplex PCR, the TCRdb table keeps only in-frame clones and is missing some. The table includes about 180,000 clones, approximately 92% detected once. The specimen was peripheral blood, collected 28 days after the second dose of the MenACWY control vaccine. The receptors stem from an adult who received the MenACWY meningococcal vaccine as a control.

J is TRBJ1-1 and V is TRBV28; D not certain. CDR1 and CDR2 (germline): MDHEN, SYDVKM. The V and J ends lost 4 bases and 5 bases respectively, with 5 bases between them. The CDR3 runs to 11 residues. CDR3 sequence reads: CASSWGTEAFF. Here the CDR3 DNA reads TGTGCCAGCAGTTGGGGTACTGAAGCTTTCTTT.

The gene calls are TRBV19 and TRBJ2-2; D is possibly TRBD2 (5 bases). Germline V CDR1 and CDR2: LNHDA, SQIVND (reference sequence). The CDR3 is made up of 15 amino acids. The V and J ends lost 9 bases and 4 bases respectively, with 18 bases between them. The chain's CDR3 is CASMDSGPTTGELFF. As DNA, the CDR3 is TGTGCCAGCATGGACTCGGGCCCTACCACCGGGGAGCTGTTTTTT. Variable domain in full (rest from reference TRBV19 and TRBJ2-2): DGGITQSPKYLFRKEGQNVTLSCEQNLNHDAMYWYRQDPGQGLRLIYYSQIVNDFQKGDIAEGYSVSREKKESFPLTVTSAQKNPTAFYLCASMDSGPTTGELFFGEGSRLTVL.

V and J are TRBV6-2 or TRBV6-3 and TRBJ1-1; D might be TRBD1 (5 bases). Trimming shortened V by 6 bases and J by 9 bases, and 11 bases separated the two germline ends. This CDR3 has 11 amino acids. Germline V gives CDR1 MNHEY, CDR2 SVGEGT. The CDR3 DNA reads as TGTGCCAGCAGCCTCGGACAAAAAGCTTTCTTT. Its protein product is CASSLGQKAFF.

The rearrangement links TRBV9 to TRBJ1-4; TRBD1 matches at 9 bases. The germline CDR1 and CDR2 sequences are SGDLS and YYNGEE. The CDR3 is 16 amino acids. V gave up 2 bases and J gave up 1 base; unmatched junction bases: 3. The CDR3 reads CASSVGTGLTNEKLFF. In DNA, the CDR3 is TGTGCCAGCAGCGTTGGGACAGGGCTAACTAATGAAAAACTGTTTTTT.

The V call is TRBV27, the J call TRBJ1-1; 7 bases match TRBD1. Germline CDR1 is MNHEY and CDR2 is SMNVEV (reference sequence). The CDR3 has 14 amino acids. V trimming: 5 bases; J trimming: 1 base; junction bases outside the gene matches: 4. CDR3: CASSPWTGNTEAFF. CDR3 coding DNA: TGTGCCAGCAGTCCTTGGACAGGGAACACTGAAGCTTTCTTT.

The CDR3 nucleotides are TGTGCCACCAGTGGTCTGGACAGGGGTACTGGAAACACCATATATTTT. This encodes CATSGLDRGTGNTIYF. The rearrangement links TRBV24-1 to TRBJ1-3, with 9 bases fitting TRBD1. There are 16 residues in the CDR3. Germline values: CDR1 KGHDR, CDR2 SFDVKD. The V gene end was trimmed by 5 bases and the J gene end by 2 bases; junction bases not matched to a gene: 6.

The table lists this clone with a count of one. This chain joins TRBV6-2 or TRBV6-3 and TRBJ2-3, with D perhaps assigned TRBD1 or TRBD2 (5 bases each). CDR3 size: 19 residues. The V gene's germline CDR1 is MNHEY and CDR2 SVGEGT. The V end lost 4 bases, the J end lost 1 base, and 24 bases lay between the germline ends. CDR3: CASSSPSGTVSLGTDTQYF. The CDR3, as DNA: TGTGCCAGCAGTTCCCCCTCCGGGACGGTATCACTTGGCACAGATACGCAGTATTTT.

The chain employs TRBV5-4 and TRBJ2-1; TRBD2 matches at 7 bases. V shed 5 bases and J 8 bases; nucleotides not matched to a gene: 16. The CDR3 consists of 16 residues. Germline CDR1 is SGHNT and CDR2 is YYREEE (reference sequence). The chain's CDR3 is CASRVGGNRRLDEQFF. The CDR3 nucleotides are TGTGCCAGCAGGGTGGGGGGGAACAGGCGCCTTGATGAGCAGTTCTTC.

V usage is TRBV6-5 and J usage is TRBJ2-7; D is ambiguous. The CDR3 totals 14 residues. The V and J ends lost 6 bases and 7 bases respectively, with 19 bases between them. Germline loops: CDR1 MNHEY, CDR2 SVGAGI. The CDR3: CASSSHGPLGEQYF. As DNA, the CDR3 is TGTGCCAGCAGCTCACACGGCCCATTGGGGGAGCAGTACTTC.

The CDR3 bases are TGTGCCTGGAGCGGACAGGAGGGCAGGACTTTCTTT. Translating it yields CAWSGQEGRTFF. The rearrangement links TRBV30 to TRBJ1-1, with TRBD1 matching over 7 bases. The CDR3 consists of 12 residues. Unmatched junction bases numbered 10, after V lost 3 bases and J lost 12 bases. Germline CDR1 and CDR2: GTSNPN and SVGIG (reference sequence).

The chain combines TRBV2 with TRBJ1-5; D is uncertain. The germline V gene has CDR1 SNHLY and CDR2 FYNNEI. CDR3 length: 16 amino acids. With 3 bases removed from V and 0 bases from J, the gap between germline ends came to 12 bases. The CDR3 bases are TGTGCCAGCAGTGATGTACAGATACATAGCAATCAGCCCCAGCATTTT. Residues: CASSDVQIHSNQPQHF.

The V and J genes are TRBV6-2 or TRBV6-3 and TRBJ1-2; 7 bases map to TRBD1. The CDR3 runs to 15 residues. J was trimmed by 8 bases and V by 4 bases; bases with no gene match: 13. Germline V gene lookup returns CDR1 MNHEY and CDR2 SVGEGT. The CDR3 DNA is TGTGCCAGCAGTTCCCGACGGACAGGCCGGTTCGGCTACACCTTC. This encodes CASSSRRTGRFGYTF.

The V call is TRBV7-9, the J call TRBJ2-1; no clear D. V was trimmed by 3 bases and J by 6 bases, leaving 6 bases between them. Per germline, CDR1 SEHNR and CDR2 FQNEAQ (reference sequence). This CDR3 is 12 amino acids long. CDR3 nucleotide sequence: TGTGCCAGCAGCTTTGTTCTCAATGAGCAGTTCTTC. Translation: CASSFVLNEQFF.

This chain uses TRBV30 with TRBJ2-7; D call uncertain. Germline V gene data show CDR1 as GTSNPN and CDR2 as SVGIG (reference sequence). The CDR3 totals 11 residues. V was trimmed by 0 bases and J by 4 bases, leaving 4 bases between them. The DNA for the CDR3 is TGTGCCTGGAGTGTGGGTTACGAGCAGTACTTC. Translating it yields CAWSVGYEQYF.

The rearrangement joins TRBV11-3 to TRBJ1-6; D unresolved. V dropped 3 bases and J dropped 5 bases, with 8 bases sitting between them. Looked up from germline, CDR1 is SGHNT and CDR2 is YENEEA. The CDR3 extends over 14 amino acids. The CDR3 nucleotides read TGTGCCAGCAGCTTCCCTCACGATAATTCACCCCTCCACTTT. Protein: CASSFPHDNSPLHF.

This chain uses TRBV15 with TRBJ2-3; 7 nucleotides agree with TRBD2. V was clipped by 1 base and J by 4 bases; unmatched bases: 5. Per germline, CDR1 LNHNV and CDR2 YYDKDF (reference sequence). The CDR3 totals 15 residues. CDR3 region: CATSRAGGGSDTQYF. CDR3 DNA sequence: TGTGCCACCAGCAGAGCTGGGGGGGGGTCAGATACGCAGTATTTT.

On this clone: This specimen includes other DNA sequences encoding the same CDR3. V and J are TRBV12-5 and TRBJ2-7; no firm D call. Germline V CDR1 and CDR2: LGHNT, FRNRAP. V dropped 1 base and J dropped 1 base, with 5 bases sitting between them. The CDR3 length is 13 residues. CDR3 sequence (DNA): TGTGCTAGTGGTTTGGGCGGATCCTACGAGCAGTACTTC. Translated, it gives CASGLGGSYEQYF.

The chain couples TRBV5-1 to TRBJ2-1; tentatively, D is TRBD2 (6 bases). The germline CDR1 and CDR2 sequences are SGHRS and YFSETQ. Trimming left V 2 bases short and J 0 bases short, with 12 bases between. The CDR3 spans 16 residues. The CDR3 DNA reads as TGCGCCAGCAGCTTTTATAGCGGCCTCTCCTACAATGAGCAGTTCTTC. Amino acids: CASSFYSGLSYNEQFF.

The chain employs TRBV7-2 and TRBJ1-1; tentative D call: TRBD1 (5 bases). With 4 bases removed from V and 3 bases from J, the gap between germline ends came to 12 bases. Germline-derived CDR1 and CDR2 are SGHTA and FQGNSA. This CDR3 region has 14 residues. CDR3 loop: CASSSRVGDTEAFF. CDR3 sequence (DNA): TGTGCCAGCAGCTCCAGGGTAGGGGACACTGAAGCTTTCTTT. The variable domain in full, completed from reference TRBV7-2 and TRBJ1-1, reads GAGVSQSPSNKVTEKGKDVELRCDPISGHTALYWYRQSLGQGLEFLIYFQGNSAPDKSGLPSDRFSAERTGGSVSTLTIQRTQQEDSAVYLCASSSRVGDTEAFFGQGTRLTVV.

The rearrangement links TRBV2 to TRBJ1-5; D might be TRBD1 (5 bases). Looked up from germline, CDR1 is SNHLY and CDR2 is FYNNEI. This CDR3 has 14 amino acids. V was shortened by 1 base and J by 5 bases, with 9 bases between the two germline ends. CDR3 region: CASSEGDGYQPQHF. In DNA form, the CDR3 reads TGTGCCAGCAGTGAAGGGGACGGATATCAGCCCCAGCATTTT. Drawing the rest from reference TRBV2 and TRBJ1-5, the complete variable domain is EPEVTQTPSHQVTQMGQEVILRCVPISNHLYFYWYRQILGQKVEFLVSFYNNEISEKSEIFDDQFSVERPDGSNFTLKIRSTKLEDSAMYFCASSEGDGYQPQHFGDGTRLSIL.

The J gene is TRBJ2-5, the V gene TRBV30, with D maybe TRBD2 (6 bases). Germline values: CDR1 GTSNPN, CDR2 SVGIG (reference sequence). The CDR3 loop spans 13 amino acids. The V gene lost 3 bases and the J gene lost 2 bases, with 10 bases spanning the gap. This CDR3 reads CAWSWTIQETQYF. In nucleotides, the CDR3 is TGTGCCTGGAGCTGGACTATTCAAGAGACCCAGTACTTC.

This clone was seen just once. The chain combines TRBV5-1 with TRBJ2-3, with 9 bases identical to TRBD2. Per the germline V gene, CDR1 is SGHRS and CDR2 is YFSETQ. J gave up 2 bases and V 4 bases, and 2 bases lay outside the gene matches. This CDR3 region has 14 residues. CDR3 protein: CASSIAGATDTQYF. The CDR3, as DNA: TGCGCCAGCAGCATAGCGGGGGCCACAGATACGCAGTATTTT.

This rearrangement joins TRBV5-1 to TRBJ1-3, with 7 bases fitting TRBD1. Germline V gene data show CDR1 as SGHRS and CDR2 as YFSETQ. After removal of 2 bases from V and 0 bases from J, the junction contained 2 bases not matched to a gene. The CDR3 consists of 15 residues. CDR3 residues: CASSFGTASGNTIYF. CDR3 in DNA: TGCGCCAGCAGCTTCGGGACAGCCTCTGGAAACACCATATATTTT.

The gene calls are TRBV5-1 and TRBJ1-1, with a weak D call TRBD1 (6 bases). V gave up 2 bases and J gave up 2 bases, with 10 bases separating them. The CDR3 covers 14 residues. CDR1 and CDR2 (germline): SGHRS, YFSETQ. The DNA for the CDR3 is TGCGCCAGCAGCTTATCAGGGGATAACACTGAAGCTTTCTTT. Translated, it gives CASSLSGDNTEAFF.

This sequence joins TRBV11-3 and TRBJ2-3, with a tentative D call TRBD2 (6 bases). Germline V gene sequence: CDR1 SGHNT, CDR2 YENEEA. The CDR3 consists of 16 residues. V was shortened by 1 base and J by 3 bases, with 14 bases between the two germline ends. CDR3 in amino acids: CASSLGRTKQTDTQYF. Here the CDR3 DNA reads TGTGCCAGCAGCTTAGGAAGGACTAAACAAACAGATACGCAGTATTTT.

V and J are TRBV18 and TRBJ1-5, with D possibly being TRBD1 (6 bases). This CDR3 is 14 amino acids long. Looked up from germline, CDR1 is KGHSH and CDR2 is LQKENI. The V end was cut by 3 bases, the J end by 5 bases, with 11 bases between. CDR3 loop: CASSPSQGDQPQHF. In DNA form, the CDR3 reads TGTGCCAGCTCACCTTCACAGGGTGATCAGCCCCAGCATTTT. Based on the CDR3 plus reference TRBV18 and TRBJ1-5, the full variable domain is NAGVMQNPRHLVRRRGQEARLRCSPMKGHSHVYWYRQLPEEGLKFMVYLQKENIIDESGMPKERFSAEFPKEGPSILRIQQVVRGDSAAYFCASSPSQGDQPQHFGDGTRLSIL.

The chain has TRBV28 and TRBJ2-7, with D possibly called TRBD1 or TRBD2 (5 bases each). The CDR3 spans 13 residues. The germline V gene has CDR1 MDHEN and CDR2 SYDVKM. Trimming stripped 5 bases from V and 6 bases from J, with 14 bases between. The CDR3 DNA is TGTGCCAGCAGTGAGGGACCCTTGGGCGAGCAGTACTTC. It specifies CASSEGPLGEQYF.

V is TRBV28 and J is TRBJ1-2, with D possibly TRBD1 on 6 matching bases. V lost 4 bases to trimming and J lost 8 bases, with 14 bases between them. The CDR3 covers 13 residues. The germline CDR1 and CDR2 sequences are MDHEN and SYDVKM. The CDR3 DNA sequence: TGTGCCAGCAGTTACAGGGCCTCGTGGGGCTACACCTTC. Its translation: CASSYRASWGYTF.

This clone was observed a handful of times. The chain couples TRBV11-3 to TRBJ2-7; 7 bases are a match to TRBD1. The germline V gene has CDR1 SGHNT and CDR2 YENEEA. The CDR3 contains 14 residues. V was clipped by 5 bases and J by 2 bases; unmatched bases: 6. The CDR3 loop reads CASSGTVRPYEQYF. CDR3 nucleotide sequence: TGTGCCAGCAGCGGGACAGTCCGACCCTACGAGCAGTACTTC. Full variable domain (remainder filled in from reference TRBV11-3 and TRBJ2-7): EAGVVQSPRYKIIEKKQPVAFWCNPISGHNTLYWYLQNLGQGPELLIRYENEEAVDDSQLPKDRFSAERLKGVDSTLKIQPAELGDSAVYLCASSGTVRPYEQYFGPGTRLTVT.

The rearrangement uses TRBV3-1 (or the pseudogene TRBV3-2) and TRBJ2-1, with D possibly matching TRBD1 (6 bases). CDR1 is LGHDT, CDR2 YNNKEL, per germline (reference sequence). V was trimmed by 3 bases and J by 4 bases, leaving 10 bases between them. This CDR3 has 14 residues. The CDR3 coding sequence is TGTGCCAGCAGCCAGGGAAGGGGGTACAATGAGCAGTTCTTC. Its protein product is CASSQGRGYNEQFF.